The 31 T cell receptor beta chains reported below all come from one sample, sequenced in a study of cytomegalovirus exposure and HLA in healthy donors. Both 60 Vbeta primers and 13 Jbeta primers went into the PCR. Generated by immunoSEQ multiplex PCR, the TCRdb table keeps only in-frame clones and is missing some. The sample has roughly 100,000 clones, around 57% seen once. Sequenced material: PBMCs. These receptor sequences come from a human donor in good health.

This sequence joins TRBV27 and TRBJ2-3, with D uncertain. Trimming removed 7 bases from V and 6 bases from J, with 14 bases in between. CDR3 size: 13 residues. The V gene's germline CDR1 is MNHEY and CDR2 SMNVEV (reference sequence). CDR3 sequence (DNA): TGTGCCAGCATCCGCCACTTATACGATACGCAGTATTTT. This gives the protein CASIRHLYDTQYF.

In its sample, this clone was seen a few times. The V gene is TRBV27, the J gene TRBJ1-5, with 9 positions matching TRBD1. Germline V gene lookup returns CDR1 MNHEY and CDR2 SMNVEV (reference sequence). V was pared by 0 bases and J by 5 bases, with 2 bases of the junction left unmatched. CDR3 size: 15 residues. The CDR3: CASSLSDRGDQPQHF. As DNA, the CDR3 is TGTGCCAGCAGTTTATCGGACAGGGGCGATCAGCCCCAGCATTTT.

This chain's CDR3 is CASSTRQGAPEETQYF. DNA for the CDR3: TGTGCCAGCAGCACACGACAGGGGGCGCCGGAGGAGACCCAGTACTTC. The genes are TRBV9 and TRBJ2-5; 10 nucleotides agree with TRBD1. The CDR3 has 16 residues. Germline V gives CDR1 SGDLS, CDR2 YYNGEE. V gave up 4 bases and J gave up 5 bases; unmatched junction bases: 11. The full variable domain, with the rest looked up from reference TRBV9 and TRBJ2-5, is DSGVTQTPKHLITATGQRVTLRCSPRSGDLSVYWYQQSLDQGLQFLIQYYNGEERAKGNILERFSAQQFPDLHSELNLSSLELGDSALYFCASSTRQGAPEETQYFGPGTRLLVL.

This clone came up once. The J gene is TRBJ1-2, the V gene TRBV28, with D possibly matching TRBD1 (5 bases). Germline V gene lookup returns CDR1 MDHEN and CDR2 SYDVKM. The CDR3 runs to 13 residues. The V and J ends lost 5 bases and 8 bases respectively, with 15 bases between them. In DNA form, the CDR3 reads TGTGCCAGCAGTCCTGAGACAGCGCGAGGCTACACCTTC. Translating it yields CASSPETARGYTF.

This clone was observed a handful of times. Here the CDR3 reads CASSIRVGYGYTF. The DNA of the CDR3 is TGTGCCAGCAGTATCAGGGTCGGCTATGGCTACACCTTC. The chain uses TRBV6-5 and TRBJ1-2; D possibly corresponds to TRBD1 (5 bases). The CDR3 consists of 13 residues. V was pared by 5 bases and J by 4 bases, with 11 bases between. CDR1 and CDR2 from the germline V gene are MNHEY and SVGAGI.

The sample holds a few counts of this clone. The genes are TRBV2 and TRBJ2-1, with D possibly TRBD2 on 6 matching bases. The CDR3 runs to 14 residues. Deletions cut 4 bases from V and 7 bases from J, with 14 bases between. Germline V lookup: CDR1 SNHLY, CDR2 FYNNEI. DNA for the CDR3: TGTGCCAGCAGTGGGGGAAACCGGGGGAATGAGCAGTTCTTC. Translating gives CASSGGNRGNEQFF. The entire variable domain, with the rest obtained from reference TRBV2 and TRBJ2-1, is as follows: EPEVTQTPSHQVTQMGQEVILRCVPISNHLYFYWYRQILGQKVEFLVSFYNNEISEKSEIFDDQFSVERPDGSNFTLKIRSTKLEDSAMYFCASSGGNRGNEQFFGPGTRLTVL.

This rearrangement joins TRBV28 to TRBJ1-5; maybe TRBD1 (6 bases). Deletions cut 5 bases from V and 5 bases from J, with 16 bases between. The CDR3 spans 15 residues. Per germline, CDR1 MDHEN and CDR2 SYDVKM. The CDR3 region has the DNA TGTGCCAGCAGTCCCACCAGGGGCGGGCATCAGCCCCAGCATTTT. Translated, it gives CASSPTRGGHQPQHF.

This chain links TRBV19 with TRBJ2-3, with 8 positions matching TRBD1. J gave up 4 bases and V 3 bases, and 6 bases lay outside the gene matches. The CDR3 consists of 15 residues. The V gene's germline CDR1 is LNHDA and CDR2 SQIVND (reference sequence). Written as DNA, the CDR3 is TGTGCCAGTAGTATCAGGCCAGGGGGCGCAGATACGCAGTATTTT. Protein sequence: CASSIRPGGADTQYF.

The chain uses TRBV6-1 and TRBJ2-5; 9 bases are shared with TRBD2. The end of the DNA aligns better with TRBJ2-7, so the J call may be wrong. The germline V gene has CDR1 MNHNS and CDR2 SASEGT. The CDR3 sequence is 14 residues long. The DNA for the CDR3 is TGTGCCAGCAGCGCCGGGACTAGCCTCTACGAGCAGTACTTC. Protein product: CASSAGTSLYEQYF.

This chain joins TRBV19 and TRBJ2-1; D remains unclear. CDR1 LNHDA and CDR2 SQIVND come from the germline V gene (reference sequence). The CDR3 is 14 residues long. V was cut by 5 bases and J by 0 bases, with 8 bases left in between. CDR3 residues: CASSYGSSYNEQFF. DNA of the CDR3: TGTGCCAGTAGTTACGGTAGCTCCTACAATGAGCAGTTCTTC.

For the CDR3, the DNA is TGTGCCAGCAGCTTAGGTTCCCTGAACACCGGGGAGCTGTTTTTT. Translated, it gives CASSLGSLNTGELFF. This chain connects TRBV7-6 to TRBJ2-2; unclear D gene. Trimming stripped 1 base from V and 1 base from J, with 7 bases between. Germline CDR1 reads SGHVS; CDR2 reads FNYEAQ. The CDR3 consists of 15 residues.

V usage is TRBV19 and J usage is TRBJ2-3, with D possibly being TRBD1 (6 bases). Germline CDR1 LNHDA, CDR2 SQIVND (reference sequence). Trimming stripped 5 bases from V and 7 bases from J, with 10 bases between. The CDR3 consists of 12 residues. CDR3 in amino acids: CASSRGGYTQYF. In DNA form, the CDR3 reads TGTGCCAGTAGTCGAGGGGGTTATACGCAGTATTTT.

This clone was observed a handful of times. The CDR3 here is CASSLQDRGNTEAFF. CDR3 DNA sequence: TGCGCCAGCAGCCTTCAAGATAGGGGGAACACTGAAGCTTTCTTT. The chain recombines TRBV4-1 with TRBJ1-1; a possible D gene is TRBD1 (5 bases). CDR1 MGHRA and CDR2 YSYEKL come from the germline V gene. The length of the CDR3 is 15 residues. Trimming pared 4 bases from V and 1 base from J, leaving 13 bases between.

V is TRBV14 and J is TRBJ2-6; D perhaps matches TRBD1 (6 bases). Germline-derived CDR1 and CDR2 are SGHDN and FVKESK. This CDR3 comprises 13 residues. V lost 5 bases and J lost 12, with 14 bases in between. The chain's CDR3 is CASSNRQARVLTF. DNA for the CDR3: TGTGCCAGCAGCAACCGACAGGCACGCGTCCTGACTTTC.

The chain joins TRBV4-1 to TRBJ1-1; D gene unclear. The CDR3 is 19 amino acids. Germline V gene data show CDR1 as MGHRA and CDR2 as YSYEKL. Trimming removed 2 bases from V and 3 bases from J, with 25 bases in between. Here the CDR3 DNA reads TGCGCCAGCAGCCAACTACTCACACAAACCGGGAACTACTACACTGAAGCTTTCTTT. The encoded protein is CASSQLLTQTGNYYTEAFF.

This chain links TRBV13 with TRBJ2-2; perhaps TRBD1 as D (5 bases). CDR1 is PRHDT, CDR2 FYEKMQ, per germline (reference sequence). Trimming took 5 bases from V and 5 from J, leaving 9 bases between them. The CDR3 totals 13 residues. The CDR3 loop is CASSMHRTGELFF. The CDR3 DNA sequence: TGTGCCAGCAGCATGCACAGGACCGGGGAGCTGTTTTTT.

The chain combines TRBV30 with TRBJ2-1; the D gene is possibly TRBD1 (7 bases). This CDR3 region has 14 residues. The V and J ends lost 2 bases and 2 bases respectively, with 10 bases between them. CDR1 and CDR2 (germline): GTSNPN, SVGIG (reference sequence). The CDR3 spells CAWSRRGAYNEQFF. Here the CDR3 DNA reads TGTGCCTGGAGTCGCAGGGGGGCCTACAATGAGCAGTTCTTC. The full variable domain, in which reference TRBV30 and TRBJ2-1 provide the parts outside the CDR3, is SQTIHQWPATLVQPVGSPLSLECTVEGTSNPNLYWYRQAAGRGLQLLFYSVGIGQISSEVPQNLSASRPQDRQFILSSKKLLLSDSGFYLCAWSRRGAYNEQFFGPGTRLTVL.

The chain carries TRBV5-4 and TRBJ2-5, with 9 nucleotides matching TRBD1. The CDR3 is 14 residues long. From germline, CDR1 is SGHNT and CDR2 YYREEE (reference sequence). The J segment lost 7 bases and the V segment lost 0 bases, leaving 4 bases of the junction unmatched. CDR3 DNA: TGTGCCAGCAGCTTGGAGGGACAGGGATGGACCCAGTACTTC. It is translated as CASSLEGQGWTQYF. Full variable domain (rest looked up from reference TRBV5-4 and TRBJ2-5): ETGVTQSPTHLIKTRGQQVTLRCSSQSGHNTVSWYQQALGQGPQFIFQYYREEENGRGNFPPRFSGLQFPNYSSELNVNALELDDSALYLCASSLEGQGWTQYFGPGTRLLVL.

This chain joins TRBV9 and TRBJ2-3; 8 nucleotides agree with TRBD2. CDR3 size: 16 residues. Germline lookup yields CDR1 SGDLS and CDR2 YYNGEE. Trimming at V came to 0 bases and at J to 2 bases, leaving 5 bases not matched to a gene. CDR3 bases: TGTGCCAGCAGCGTAGAGCTAGCGGGCAACACAGATACGCAGTATTTT. Protein sequence: CASSVELAGNTDTQYF.

The rearrangement links TRBV9 to TRBJ2-7; TRBD2 aligns across 10 bases. The germline gives CDR1 SGDLS, CDR2 YYNGEE. CDR3 length: 16 amino acids. Trimming removed 0 bases from V and 4 bases from J; junction bases left unmatched: 7. CDR3: CASSVAGTSASYEQYF. The CDR3 region has the DNA TGTGCCAGCAGCGTAGCCGGGACTAGCGCTTCTTACGAGCAGTACTTC.

The gene calls are TRBV6-5 and TRBJ1-2; D possibly corresponds to TRBD1 (5 bases). The CDR3 has 14 amino acids. Germline CDR1 is MNHEY and CDR2 is SVGAGI. V dropped 6 bases and J dropped 3 bases, with 14 bases sitting between them. The CDR3 sequence is CASRPLGEDYGYTF. The CDR3 DNA reads as TGTGCCAGCAGACCGCTGGGGGAGGACTATGGCTACACCTTC.

The CDR3 here is CASSFSAGVREKLFF. The CDR3 region has the DNA TGTGCCAGCAGCTTTTCTGCGGGCGTTCGAGAAAAACTGTTTTTT. The rearrangement joins TRBV7-2 to TRBJ1-4; no reliable D call. V gave up 3 bases and J gave up 8 bases, with 16 bases separating them. The CDR3 loop spans 15 amino acids. Germline lookup yields CDR1 SGHTA and CDR2 FQGNSA.

This clone was observed a few times. The chain is built from TRBV5-1 and TRBJ2-5; 11 bases align to TRBD1. The end of the DNA aligns better with TRBJ2-7, so the J call may be wrong. Germline CDR1 and CDR2: SGHRS and YFSETQ. The CDR3 runs 15 residues. The CDR3 sequence is CASSLRTGGPYEQYF. CDR3 DNA sequence: TGCGCCAGCAGCTTGCGGACAGGGGGCCCCTACGAGCAGTACTTC.

The rearrangement joins TRBV6-6 to TRBJ1-1, with 8 bases aligning to TRBD1. Germline V gives CDR1 MNHNY, CDR2 SVGAGI (reference sequence). The CDR3 consists of 15 residues. The J segment lost 7 bases and the V segment lost 6 bases, leaving 13 bases of the junction unmatched. The CDR3, as DNA: TGTGCCAGCAGCCCCCCTGCACCTGACAGGGGTGAAGCTTTCTTT. Protein: CASSPPAPDRGEAFF.

This clone was counted only a few times. CDR3 DNA: TGTGCCATCAGTGAGTTGAGTAACACTGAAGCTTTCTTT. Residues: CAISELSNTEAFF. V gene TRBV10-3 combines with J gene TRBJ1-1; no definite D call. Between the trimmed V and J ends, which lost 1 base and 2 bases, there was a span of 5 bases. The CDR3 is 13 amino acids. CDR1 and CDR2 from the germline V gene are ENHRY and SYGVKD.

This chain connects TRBV18 to TRBJ1-1; 8 bases line up with TRBD1. V shed 6 bases and J 4 bases; nucleotides not matched to a gene: 13. This CDR3 is built from 16 residues. Germline-derived CDR1 and CDR2 are KGHSH and LQKENI. The CDR3 bases are TGTGCCAGCTCCGGAGACAGGGGATGGGGTAGCACTGAAGCTTTCTTT. Translation: CASSGDRGWGSTEAFF.

This chain links TRBV19 with TRBJ2-7; TRBD2 matches at 11 bases. Germline V gives CDR1 LNHDA, CDR2 SQIVND (reference sequence). V lost 6 bases and J lost 0; bases outside the gene matches: 1. CDR3 length: 14 amino acids. Here the CDR3 DNA reads TGTGCCAGTAGGACTAGCGGGAACTCCTACGAGCAGTACTTC. Translating gives CASRTSGNSYEQYF.

V usage is TRBV19 and J usage is TRBJ2-3, with D possibly matching TRBD2 (5 bases). The CDR3 sequence is 17 residues long. Germline lookup yields CDR1 LNHDA and CDR2 SQIVND (reference sequence). V was clipped by 5 bases and J by 2 bases, with 20 bases between them. CDR3 region: CASSPPWTAGNTDTQYF. CDR3 bases: TGTGCCAGTAGTCCTCCGTGGACGGCGGGCAACACAGATACGCAGTATTTT.

The V gene is TRBV7-9, the J gene TRBJ2-2; 10 nucleotides match TRBD2. The V gene's germline CDR1 is SEHNR and CDR2 FQNEAQ (reference sequence). V shed 4 bases and J 6 bases; nucleotides not matched to a gene: 8. This CDR3 comprises 16 residues. This CDR3 reads CASSSSGRGVAGELFF. CDR3 DNA sequence: TGTGCCAGCAGCTCGAGCGGGAGGGGAGTTGCCGGGGAGCTGTTTTTT.

In its sample, this clone was seen a few times. V gene TRBV30 combines with J gene TRBJ1-1; TRBD1 is a possible D gene (6 bases). Trimming removed 6 bases from V and 4 bases from J, with 12 bases in between. The germline gives CDR1 GTSNPN, CDR2 SVGIG (reference sequence). There are 12 residues in the CDR3. CDR3 in DNA: TGTGCCTGTACAGGGTTTGGCACTGAAGCTTTCTTT. This sequence encodes CACTGFGTEAFF.

The chain combines TRBV19 with TRBJ1-2; possibly TRBD1 for D (6 bases). The V and J ends lost 5 bases and 3 bases respectively, with 13 bases between them. CDR1 LNHDA and CDR2 SQIVND come from the germline V gene (reference sequence). CDR3 length equals 14 residues. CDR3 amino acids: CASSPSSGDYGYTF. The CDR3 DNA reads TGTGCCAGTAGTCCCTCCTCAGGGGACTATGGCTACACCTTC.